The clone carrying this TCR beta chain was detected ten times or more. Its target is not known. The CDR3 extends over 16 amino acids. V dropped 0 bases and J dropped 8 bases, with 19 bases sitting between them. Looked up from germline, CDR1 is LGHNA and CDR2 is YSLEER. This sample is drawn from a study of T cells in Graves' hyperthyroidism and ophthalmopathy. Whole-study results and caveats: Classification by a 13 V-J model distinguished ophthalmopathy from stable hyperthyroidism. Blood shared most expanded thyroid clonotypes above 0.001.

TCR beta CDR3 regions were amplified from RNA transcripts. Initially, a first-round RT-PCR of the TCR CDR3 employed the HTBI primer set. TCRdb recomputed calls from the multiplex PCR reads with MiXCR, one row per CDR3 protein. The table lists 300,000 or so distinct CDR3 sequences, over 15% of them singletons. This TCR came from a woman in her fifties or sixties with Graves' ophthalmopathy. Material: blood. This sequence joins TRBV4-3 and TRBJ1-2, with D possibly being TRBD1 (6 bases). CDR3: CASSQEYATGRYGYTF. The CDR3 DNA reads TGCGCCAGCAGCCAAGAGTACGCAACAGGGAGATACGGCTACACCTTC.